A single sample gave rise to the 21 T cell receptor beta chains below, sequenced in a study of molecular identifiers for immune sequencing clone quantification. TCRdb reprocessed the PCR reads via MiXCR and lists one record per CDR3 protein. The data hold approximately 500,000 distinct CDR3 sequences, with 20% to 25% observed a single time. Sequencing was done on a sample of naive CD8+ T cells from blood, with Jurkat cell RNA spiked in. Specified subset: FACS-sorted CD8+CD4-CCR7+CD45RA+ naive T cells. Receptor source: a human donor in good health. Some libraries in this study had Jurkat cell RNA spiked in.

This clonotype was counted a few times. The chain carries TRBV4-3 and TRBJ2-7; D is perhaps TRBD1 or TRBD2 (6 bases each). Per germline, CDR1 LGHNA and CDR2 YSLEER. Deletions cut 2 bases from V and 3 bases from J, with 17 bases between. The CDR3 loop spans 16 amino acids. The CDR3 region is CASSQSRGPTGYEQYF. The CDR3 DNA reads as TGCGCCAGCAGCCAATCCCGGGGGCCGACGGGCTACGAGCAGTACTTC.

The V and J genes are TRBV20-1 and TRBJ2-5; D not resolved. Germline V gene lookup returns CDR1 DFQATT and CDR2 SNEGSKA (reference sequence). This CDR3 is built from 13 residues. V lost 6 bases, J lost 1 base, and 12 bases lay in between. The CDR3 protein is CSAPAGFQETQYF. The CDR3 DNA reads TGCAGTGCACCGGCAGGATTCCAAGAGACCCAGTACTTC.

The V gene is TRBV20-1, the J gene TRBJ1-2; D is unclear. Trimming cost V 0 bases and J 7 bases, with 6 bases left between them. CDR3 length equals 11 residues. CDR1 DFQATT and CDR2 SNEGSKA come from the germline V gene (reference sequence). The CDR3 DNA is TGCAGTGCTAGAGATATAGTTGGCTACACCTTC. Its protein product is CSARDIVGYTF.

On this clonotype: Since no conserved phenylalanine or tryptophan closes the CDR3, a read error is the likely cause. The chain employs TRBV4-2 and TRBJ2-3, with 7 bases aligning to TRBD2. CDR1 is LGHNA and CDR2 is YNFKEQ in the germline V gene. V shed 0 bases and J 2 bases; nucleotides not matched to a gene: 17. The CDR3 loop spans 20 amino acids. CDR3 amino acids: CASSQDGGGWILASTDTQYL. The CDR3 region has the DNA TGTGCCAGCAGCCAAGACGGGGGAGGGTGGATACTAGCTTCCACAGATACGCAGTATCTT.

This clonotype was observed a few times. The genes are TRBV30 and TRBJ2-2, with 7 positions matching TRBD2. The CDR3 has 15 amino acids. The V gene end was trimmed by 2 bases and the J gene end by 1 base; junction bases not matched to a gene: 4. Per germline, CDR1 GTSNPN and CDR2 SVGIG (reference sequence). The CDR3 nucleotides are TGTGCCTGGAGTATCGCGGGGGAGAACACCGGGGAGCTGTTTTTT. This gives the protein CAWSIAGENTGELFF.

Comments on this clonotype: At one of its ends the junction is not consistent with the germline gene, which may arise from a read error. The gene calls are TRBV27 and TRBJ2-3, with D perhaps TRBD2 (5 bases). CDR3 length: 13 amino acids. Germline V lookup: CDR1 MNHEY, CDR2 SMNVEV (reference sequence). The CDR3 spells CASSSSSTDTRYF. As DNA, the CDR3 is TGTGCCAGCAGCTCTAGCAGCACAGATACGCGGTATTTT.

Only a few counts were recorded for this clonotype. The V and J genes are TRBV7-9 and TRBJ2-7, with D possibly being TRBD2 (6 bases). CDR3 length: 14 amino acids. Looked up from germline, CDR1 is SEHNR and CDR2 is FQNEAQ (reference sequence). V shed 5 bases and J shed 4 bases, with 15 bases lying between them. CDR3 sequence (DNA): TGTGCCAGCAGCCAGCCAGGCGGGGAATACGAGCAGTACTTC. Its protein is CASSQPGGEYEQYF.

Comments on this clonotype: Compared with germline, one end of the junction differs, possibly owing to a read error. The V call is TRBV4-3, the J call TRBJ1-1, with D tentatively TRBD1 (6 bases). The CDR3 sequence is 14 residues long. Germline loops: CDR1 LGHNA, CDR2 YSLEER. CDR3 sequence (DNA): TGCGCCAGCAGCCCTCTGGACAGAAACACTGAAGCTCTCTTT. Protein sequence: CASSPLDRNTEALF.

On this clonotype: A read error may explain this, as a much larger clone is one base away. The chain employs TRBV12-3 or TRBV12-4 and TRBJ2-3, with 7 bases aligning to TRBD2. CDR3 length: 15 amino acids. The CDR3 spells CASSPLGEGTDAQYF. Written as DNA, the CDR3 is TGTGCCAGCAGTCCCCTCGGGGAGGGCACAGATGCGCAGTATTTT.

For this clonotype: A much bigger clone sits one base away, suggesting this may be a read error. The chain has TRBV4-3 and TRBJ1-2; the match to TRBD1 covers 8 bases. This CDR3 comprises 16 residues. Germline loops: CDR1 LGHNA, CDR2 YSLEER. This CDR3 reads CASSQDRGQGYYGCTF. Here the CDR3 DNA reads TGCGCCAGCAGCCAAGACCGCGGACAGGGATACTATGGCTGCACCTTC.

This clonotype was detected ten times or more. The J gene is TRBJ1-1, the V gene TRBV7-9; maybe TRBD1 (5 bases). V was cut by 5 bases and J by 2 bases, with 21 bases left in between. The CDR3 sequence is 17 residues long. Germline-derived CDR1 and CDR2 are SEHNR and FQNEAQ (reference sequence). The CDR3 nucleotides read TGTGCCAGCAGCCCCAAAGCGGAGGGGACGAAAAACACTGAAGCTTTCTTT. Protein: CASSPKAEGTKNTEAFF. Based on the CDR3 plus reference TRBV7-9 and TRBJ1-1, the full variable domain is DTGVSQNPRHKITKRGQNVTFRCDPISEHNRLYWYRQTLGQGPEFLTYFQNEAQLEKSRLLSDRFSAERPKGSFSTLEIQRTEQGDSAMYLCASSPKAEGTKNTEAFFGQGTRLTVV.

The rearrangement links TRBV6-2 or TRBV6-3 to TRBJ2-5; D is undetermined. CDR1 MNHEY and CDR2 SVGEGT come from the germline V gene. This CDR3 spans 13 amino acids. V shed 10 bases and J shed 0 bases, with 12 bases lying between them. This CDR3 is CATLGRNQETQYF. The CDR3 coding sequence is TGTGCCACCCTAGGACGGAACCAAGAGACCCAGTACTTC.

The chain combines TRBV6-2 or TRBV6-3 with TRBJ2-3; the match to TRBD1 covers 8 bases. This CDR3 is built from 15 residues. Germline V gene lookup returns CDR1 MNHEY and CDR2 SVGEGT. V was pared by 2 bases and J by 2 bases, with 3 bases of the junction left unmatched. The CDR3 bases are TGTGCCAGCAGTTACCGGACAGGGTTCACAGATACGCAGTATTTT. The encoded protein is CASSYRTGFTDTQYF.

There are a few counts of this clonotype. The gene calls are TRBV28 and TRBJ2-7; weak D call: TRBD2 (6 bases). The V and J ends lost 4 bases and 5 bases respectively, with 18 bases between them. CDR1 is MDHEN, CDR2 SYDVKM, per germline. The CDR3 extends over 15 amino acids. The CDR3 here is CASSSSQGLYHEQYF. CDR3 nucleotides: TGTGCCAGCAGTTCCTCCCAGGGACTCTACCACGAGCAGTACTTC.

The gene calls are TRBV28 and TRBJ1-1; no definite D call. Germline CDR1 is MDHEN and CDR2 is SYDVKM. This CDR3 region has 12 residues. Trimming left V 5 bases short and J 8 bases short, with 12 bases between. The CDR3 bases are TGTGCCAGCAGTGAGTCCCGCTCCGAAGCTTTCTTT. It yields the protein CASSESRSEAFF.

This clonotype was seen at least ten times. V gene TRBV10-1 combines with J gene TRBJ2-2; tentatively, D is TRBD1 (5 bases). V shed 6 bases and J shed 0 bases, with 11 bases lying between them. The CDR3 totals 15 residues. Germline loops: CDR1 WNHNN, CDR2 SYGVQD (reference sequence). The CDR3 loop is CASSDLTANTGELFF. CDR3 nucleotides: TGCGCCAGCAGCGATTTGACAGCGAACACCGGGGAGCTGTTTTTT.

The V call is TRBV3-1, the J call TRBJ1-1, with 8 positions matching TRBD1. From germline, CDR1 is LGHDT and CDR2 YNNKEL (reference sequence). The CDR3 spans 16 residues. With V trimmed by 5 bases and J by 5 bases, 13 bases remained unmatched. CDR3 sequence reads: CASSNRDRSVRTEAFF. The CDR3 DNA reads TGTGCCAGCAGCAACCGGGACAGGTCAGTTAGGACTGAAGCTTTCTTT.

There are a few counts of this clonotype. CDR3 DNA sequence: TGCGCCAGCAGCCAAGCCATAGTGAACACTGAAGCTTTCTTT. It translates to CASSQAIVNTEAFF. The J gene is TRBJ1-1, the V gene TRBV4-1; D gene unclear. Trimming left V 1 base short and J 0 bases short, with 6 bases between. Per germline, CDR1 MGHRA and CDR2 YSYEKL. The CDR3 consists of 14 residues.

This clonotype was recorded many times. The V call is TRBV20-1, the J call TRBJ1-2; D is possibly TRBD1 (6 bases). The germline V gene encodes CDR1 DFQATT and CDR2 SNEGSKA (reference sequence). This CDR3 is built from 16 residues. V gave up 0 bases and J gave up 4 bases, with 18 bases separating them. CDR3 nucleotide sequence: TGCAGTGCTAGAGATCTGGGGGCACCGCCGTTCTATGGCTACACCTTC. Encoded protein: CSARDLGAPPFYGYTF.

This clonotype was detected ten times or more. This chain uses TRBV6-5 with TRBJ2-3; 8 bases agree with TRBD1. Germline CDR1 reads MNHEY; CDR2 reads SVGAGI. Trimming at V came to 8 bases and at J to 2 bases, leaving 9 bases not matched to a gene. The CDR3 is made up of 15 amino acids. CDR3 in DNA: TGTGCCAGCGGGGGTACAGGGGGTATCACAGATACGCAGTATTTT. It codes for CASGGTGGITDTQYF.

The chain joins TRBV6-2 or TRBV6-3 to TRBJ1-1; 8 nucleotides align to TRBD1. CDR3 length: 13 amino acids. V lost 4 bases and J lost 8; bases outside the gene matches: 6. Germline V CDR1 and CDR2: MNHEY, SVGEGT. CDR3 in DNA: TGTGCCAGCAGTTTCCGGGACAGGTCGGAAGCTTTCTTT. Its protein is CASSFRDRSEAFF.